The sequence of this T cell receptor (beta chain) was determined in a study of control samples from healthy donors and cancer patients. Generated by immunoSEQ multiplex PCR, the TCRdb table keeps only in-frame clones and is missing some. The table records some 150,000 clones, 91% of them present only once. V lost 6 bases, J lost 4 bases, and 9 bases stayed unmatched. The V gene's germline CDR1 is SNHLY and CDR2 FYNNEI. This CDR3 spans 15 amino acids. J is TRBJ1-2 and V is TRBV2, with 9 positions matching TRBD1. This sequence was found in a woman between 25 and 40 years old in good health. Sequences were obtained from blood. CDR3 sequence: CASRGTGGGSYGYTF. CDR3 nucleotide sequence: TGTGCCAGCAGAGGCACAGGGGGCGGGAGCTATGGCTACACCTTC.